This TCR beta chain emerged from a study of cytomegalovirus exposure and HLA in healthy donors. V lost 3 bases to trimming and J lost 5 bases, with 19 bases between them. Germline assignment: CDR1 GTSNPN and CDR2 SVGIG (reference sequence). The CDR3 runs to 15 residues. Amplification used 60 Vbeta primers and 13 Jbeta primers. Produced via immunoSEQ multiplex PCR; TCRdb's table is partial and in-frame only. The sample has about 67,000 clones; the top ten hold less than 2%. Sequencing used PBMCs. The rearrangement uses TRBV30 and TRBJ1-2; no reliable D call. The receptor's source is a woman aged 25-40 years in good health and CMV-seronegative. Here the CDR3 DNA reads TGTGCCTGGAGCCACCGGGAAAGGGAAACGTATGGCTACACCTTC. This gives the protein CAWSHRERETYGYTF. The full variable domain, with the rest looked up from reference TRBV30 and TRBJ1-2, is SQTIHQWPATLVQPVGSPLSLECTVEGTSNPNLYWYRQAAGRGLQLLFYSVGIGQISSEVPQNLSASRPQDRQFILSSKKLLLSDSGFYLCAWSHRERETYGYTFGSGTRLTVV.